These 10 T cell receptor beta chains share one sample of origin, sequenced in a study of identical twins. TCRdb reprocessed the 5' RACE reads with MiXCR, giving one entry per CDR3 protein. The sample contains 410,000 or so distinct CDR3 sequences, 15% to 20% of which appear only once. Material: naive T cells sorted from blood. These receptors came from a man in his forties or fifties in good health.

In its sample, this clonotype was seen many times. The V gene is TRBV5-1, the J gene TRBJ2-1; no definite D call. The CDR3 is made up of 14 amino acids. V lost 2 bases and J 1 base, leaving 7 bases between the germline ends. The germline V gene has CDR1 SGHRS and CDR2 YFSETQ. CDR3 bases: TGCGCCAGCAGCTTCAAGAGATCCTACAATGAGCAGTTCTTC. Amino acids: CASSFKRSYNEQFF.

Concerning this clonotype: A read error is possible here, since a much larger clone lies one base away. The genes are TRBV4-3 and TRBJ1-1, with TRBD1 identical over 7 bases. Per the germline V gene, CDR1 is LGHNA and CDR2 is YSLEER. CDR3 length: 13 residues. CDR3 in amino acids: CASSEDRDAEAFF. The CDR3 DNA follows: TGCGCCAGCAGCGAAGACAGGGACGCTGAAGCTTTCTTT.

The chain links TRBV10-3 to TRBJ2-3; the D gene is possibly TRBD1 (6 bases). Germline CDR1 and CDR2: ENHRY and SYGVKD. This CDR3 contains 14 residues. V dropped 6 bases and J dropped 0 bases, with 10 bases sitting between them. DNA of the CDR3: TGTGCCATCAGGCGGACAGAAAGCACAGATACGCAGTATTTT. Translating gives CAIRRTESTDTQYF.

The rearrangement uses TRBV5-1 and TRBJ2-1; no definite D call. The CDR3 is made up of 16 amino acids. CDR1 and CDR2 from the germline V gene are SGHRS and YFSETQ. V was pared by 0 bases and J by 0 bases, with 10 bases between. For the CDR3, the DNA is TGCGCCAGCAGCTTGGCCGCCACCAGCTCCTACAATGAGCAGTTCTTC. It yields the protein CASSLAATSSYNEQFF.

This clonotype was seen a few times. CDR3 DNA: TGTGCCAGCAGTCCCCGGGGGGAAGCGGGGTACTCCTACAATGAGCAGTTCTTC. Translating it yields CASSPRGEAGYSYNEQFF. The chain has TRBV27 and TRBJ2-1, with TRBD2 identical over 7 bases. Germline CDR1 and CDR2: MNHEY and SMNVEV (reference sequence). The V gene end was trimmed by 5 bases and the J gene end by 0 bases; junction bases not matched to a gene: 13. The CDR3 consists of 18 residues.

The sample holds a few counts of this clonotype. CDR3 DNA sequence: TGCGCCAGCAGCTTGGATGCGGGCAATACGCAGTATTTT. It yields the protein CASSLDAGNTQYF. The gene calls are TRBV5-1 and TRBJ2-3, with a tentative D call TRBD2 (5 bases). V lost 0 bases, J lost 7 bases, and 9 bases lay in between. Per germline, CDR1 SGHRS and CDR2 YFSETQ. The CDR3 extends over 13 amino acids.

This clonotype was detected many times. The V and J genes are TRBV27 and TRBJ2-4, with D perhaps TRBD1 (6 bases). This CDR3 has 13 residues. Per germline, CDR1 MNHEY and CDR2 SMNVEV (reference sequence). The V end was cut by 5 bases, the J end by 8 bases, with 13 bases between. In DNA form, the CDR3 reads TGTGCCAGCAGTGAACAAACAGGGCACATTCAGTACTTC. It is translated as CASSEQTGHIQYF.

This clonotype was seen many times. The V and J genes are TRBV5-1 and TRBJ2-7, with 7 bases fitting TRBD1. CDR3 length: 14 amino acids. The trim removed 4 bases at V and 3 bases at J, leaving 7 bases unmatched. CDR1 and CDR2 (germline): SGHRS, YFSETQ. The DNA of the CDR3 is TGCGCCAGCAGCAGGGACAGAGAATACTACGAGCAGTACTTC. Its translation is CASSRDREYYEQYF.

In this sample, this clonotype turned up a few times. The genes are TRBV20-1 and TRBJ1-6; 12 bases are shared with TRBD1. J gave up 8 bases and V 3 bases, and 8 bases lay outside the gene matches. The CDR3 runs 16 residues. The germline CDR1 and CDR2 sequences are DFQATT and SNEGSKA (reference sequence). CDR3 DNA: TGCAGTGCTAGTACCGGGACAGGGGGCCTATATTCACCCCTCCACTTT. The encoded protein is CSASTGTGGLYSPLHF.

The chain employs TRBV7-2 and TRBJ2-2; TRBD1 matches 7 bases. The CDR3 loop spans 14 amino acids. V gave up 7 bases and J gave up 5 bases; unmatched junction bases: 7. Germline CDR1 SGHTA, CDR2 FQGNSA. The CDR3 reads CASKTGTATGELFF. CDR3 bases: TGTGCCAGCAAGACCGGGACAGCTACCGGGGAGCTGTTTTTT.